The clone carrying this T cell receptor beta chain was detected only once. Its antigen is unknown. Together with a sample-barcoded 5' primer, a J-beta primer mix was included in a second PCR lasting roughly 7 to 11 cycles. Each TCR beta cDNA got a 12-nucleotide random molecular identifier. Each CDR3 protein is one row after TCRdb ran MiXCR on the 5' RACE reads. The table has 1.5 million to 2 million distinct CDR3 sequences, approximately 39% seen once. The CDR3 loop spans 13 amino acids. Germline V lookup: CDR1 ENHRY, CDR2 SYGVKD. The V segment lost 6 bases and the J segment 4 bases; nucleotides outside the gene matches: 6. This entry comes from a study of blood T cells in healthy people across ages. Study outcomes and limitations: Nothing was known about donor CMV status, and this possibly confounded expanded clonotype changes. Strong correlation linked observed beta diversity and percent naive T cells.

Peripheral blood samples of about 10 milliliters were drawn from each donor. This chain joins TRBV10-3 and TRBJ2-7; 7 nucleotides line up with TRBD1. The sequencing input was blood. The source is a human donor in good health. Here the CDR3 DNA reads TGTGCCATCAGCGGTGACAGGGCATACGAGCAGTACTTC. Encoded protein: CAISGDRAYEQYF.